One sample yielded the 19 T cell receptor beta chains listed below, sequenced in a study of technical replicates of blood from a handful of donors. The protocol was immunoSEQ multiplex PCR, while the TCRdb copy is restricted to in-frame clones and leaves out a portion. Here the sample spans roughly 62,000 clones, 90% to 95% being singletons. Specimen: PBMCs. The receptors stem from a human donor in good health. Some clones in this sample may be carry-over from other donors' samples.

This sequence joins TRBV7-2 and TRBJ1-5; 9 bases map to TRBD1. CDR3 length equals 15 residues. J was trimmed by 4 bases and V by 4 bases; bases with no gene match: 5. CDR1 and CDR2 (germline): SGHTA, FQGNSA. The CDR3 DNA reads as TGTGCCAGCAGCTCCGGACAGGGGAGGAATCAGCCCCAGCATTTT. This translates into CASSSGQGRNQPQHF. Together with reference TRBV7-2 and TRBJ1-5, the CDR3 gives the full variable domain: GAGVSQSPSNKVTEKGKDVELRCDPISGHTALYWYRQSLGQGLEFLIYFQGNSAPDKSGLPSDRFSAERTGGSVSTLTIQRTQQEDSAVYLCASSSGQGRNQPQHFGDGTRLSIL.

The CDR3 bases are TGTGCCAGCATGACTACGGGAGGGGCTTCCTACAATGAGCAGTTCTTC. Translation: CASMTTGGASYNEQFF. The chain uses TRBV5-4 and TRBJ2-1; 8 positions agree with TRBD2. Germline loops: CDR1 SGHNT, CDR2 YYREEE (reference sequence). This CDR3 is 16 amino acids long. V gave up 6 bases and J gave up 1 base; unmatched junction bases: 9. Full variable domain (outside the CDR3, taken from reference TRBV5-4 and TRBJ2-1): ETGVTQSPTHLIKTRGQQVTLRCSSQSGHNTVSWYQQALGQGPQFIFQYYREEENGRGNFPPRFSGLQFPNYSSELNVNALELDDSALYLCASMTTGGASYNEQFFGPGTRLTVL.

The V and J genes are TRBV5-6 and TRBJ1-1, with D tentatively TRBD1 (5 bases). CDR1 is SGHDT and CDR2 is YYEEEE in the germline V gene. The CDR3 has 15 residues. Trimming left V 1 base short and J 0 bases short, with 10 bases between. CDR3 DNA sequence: TGTGCCAGCAGCTTGTTGGGGCGCCTGAACACTGAAGCTTTCTTT. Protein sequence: CASSLLGRLNTEAFF.

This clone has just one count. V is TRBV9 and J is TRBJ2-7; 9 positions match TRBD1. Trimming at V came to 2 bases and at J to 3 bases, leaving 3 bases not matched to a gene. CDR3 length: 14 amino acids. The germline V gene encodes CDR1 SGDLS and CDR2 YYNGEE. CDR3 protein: CASSVGTGIYEQYF. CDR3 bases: TGTGCCAGCAGCGTGGGGACAGGGATCTACGAGCAGTACTTC.

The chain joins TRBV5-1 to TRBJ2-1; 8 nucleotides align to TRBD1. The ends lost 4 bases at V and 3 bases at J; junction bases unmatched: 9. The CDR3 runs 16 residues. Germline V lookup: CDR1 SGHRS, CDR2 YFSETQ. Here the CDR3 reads CASSAGTGAHYNEQFF. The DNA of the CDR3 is TGCGCCAGCAGCGCCGGGACAGGAGCCCACTACAATGAGCAGTTCTTC. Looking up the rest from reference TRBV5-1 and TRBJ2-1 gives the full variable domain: KAGVTQTPRYLIKTRGQQVTLSCSPISGHRSVSWYQQTPGQGLQFLFEYFSETQRNKGNFPGRFSGRQFSNSRSEMNVSTLELGDSALYLCASSAGTGAHYNEQFFGPGTRLTVL.

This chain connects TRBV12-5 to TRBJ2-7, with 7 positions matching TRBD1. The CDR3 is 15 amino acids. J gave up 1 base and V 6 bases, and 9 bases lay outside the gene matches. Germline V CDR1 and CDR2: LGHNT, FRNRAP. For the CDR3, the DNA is TGTGCTAGTGGACTTTGGGCAGGGGGATCCTACGAGCAGTACTTC. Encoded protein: CASGLWAGGSYEQYF.

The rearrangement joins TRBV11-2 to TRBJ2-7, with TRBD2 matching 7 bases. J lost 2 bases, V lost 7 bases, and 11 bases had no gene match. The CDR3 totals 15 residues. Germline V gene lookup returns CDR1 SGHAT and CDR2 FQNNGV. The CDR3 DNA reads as TGTGCCAGCAAGAAATGGCTAGCGGATACCTACGAGCAGTACTTC. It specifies CASKKWLADTYEQYF. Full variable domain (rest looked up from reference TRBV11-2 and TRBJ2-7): EAGVAQSPRYKIIEKRQSVAFWCNPISGHATLYWYQQILGQGPKLLIQFQNNGVVDDSQLPKDRFSAERLKGVDSTLKIQPAKLEDSAVYLCASKKWLADTYEQYFGPGTRLTVT.

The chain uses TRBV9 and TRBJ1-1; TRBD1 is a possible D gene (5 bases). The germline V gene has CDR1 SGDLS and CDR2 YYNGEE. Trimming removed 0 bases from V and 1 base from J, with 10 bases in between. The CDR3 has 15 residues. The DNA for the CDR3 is TGTGCCAGCAGCGTAGATGGGGCCAAGAACACTGAAGCTTTCTTT. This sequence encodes CASSVDGAKNTEAFF.

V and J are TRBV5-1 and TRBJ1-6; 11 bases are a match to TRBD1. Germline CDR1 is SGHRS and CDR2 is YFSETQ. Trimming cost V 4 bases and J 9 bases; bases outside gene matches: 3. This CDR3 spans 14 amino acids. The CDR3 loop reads CASSTGTGGSPLHF. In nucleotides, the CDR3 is TGCGCCAGCAGCACCGGGACAGGGGGTTCACCCCTCCACTTT.

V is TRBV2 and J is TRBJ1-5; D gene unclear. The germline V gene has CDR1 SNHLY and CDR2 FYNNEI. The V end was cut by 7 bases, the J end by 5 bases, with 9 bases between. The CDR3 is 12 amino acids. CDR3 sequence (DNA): TGTGCCAGCAATGTGGCTTATCAGCCCCAGCATTTT. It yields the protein CASNVAYQPQHF.

CDR3 sequence: CASNQGENYGYTF. Here the CDR3 DNA reads TGTGCCAGCAACCAGGGGGAGAACTATGGCTACACCTTC. V and J are TRBV7-9 and TRBJ1-2; 7 bases match TRBD1. This CDR3 comprises 13 residues. Germline CDR1 SEHNR, CDR2 FQNEAQ (reference sequence). V was clipped by 7 bases and J by 2 bases; unmatched bases: 4.

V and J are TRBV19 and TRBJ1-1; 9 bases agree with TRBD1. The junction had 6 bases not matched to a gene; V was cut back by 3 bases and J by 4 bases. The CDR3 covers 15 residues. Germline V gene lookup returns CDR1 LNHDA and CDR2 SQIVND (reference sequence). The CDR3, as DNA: TGTGCCAGTAGTATCCTTCCGGGACAGGGCACTGAAGCTTTCTTT. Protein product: CASSILPGQGTEAFF.

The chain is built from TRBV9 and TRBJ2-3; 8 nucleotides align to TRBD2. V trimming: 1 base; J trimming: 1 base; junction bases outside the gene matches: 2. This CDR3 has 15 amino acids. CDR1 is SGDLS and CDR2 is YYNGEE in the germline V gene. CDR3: CASSVSGGGTDTQYF. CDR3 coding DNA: TGTGCCAGCAGCGTATCCGGGGGGGGCACAGATACGCAGTATTTT.

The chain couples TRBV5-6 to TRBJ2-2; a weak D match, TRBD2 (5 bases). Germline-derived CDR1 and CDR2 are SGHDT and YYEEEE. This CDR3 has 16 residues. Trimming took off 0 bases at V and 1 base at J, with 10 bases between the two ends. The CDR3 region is CASSLASGRNTGELFF. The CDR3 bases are TGTGCCAGCAGCTTGGCAAGCGGTAGGAACACCGGGGAGCTGTTTTTT.

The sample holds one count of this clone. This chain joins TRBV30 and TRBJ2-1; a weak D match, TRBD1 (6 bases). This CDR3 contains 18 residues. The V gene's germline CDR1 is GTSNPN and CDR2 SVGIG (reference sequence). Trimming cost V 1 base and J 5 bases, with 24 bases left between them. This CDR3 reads CAWSARGPGQLENNEQFF. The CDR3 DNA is TGTGCCTGGAGTGCCCGCGGCCCAGGACAGCTAGAAAACAATGAGCAGTTCTTC.

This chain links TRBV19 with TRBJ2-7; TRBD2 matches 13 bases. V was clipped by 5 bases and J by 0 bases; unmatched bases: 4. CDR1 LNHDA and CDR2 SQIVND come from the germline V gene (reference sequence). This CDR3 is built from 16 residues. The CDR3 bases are TGTGCCAGTAGTTCAAGGACTAGCGGGAGCTCCTACGAGCAGTACTTC. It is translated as CASSSRTSGSSYEQYF.

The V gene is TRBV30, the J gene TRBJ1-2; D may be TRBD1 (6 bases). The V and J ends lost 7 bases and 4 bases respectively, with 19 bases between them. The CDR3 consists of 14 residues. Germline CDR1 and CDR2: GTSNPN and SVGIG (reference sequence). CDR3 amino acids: CAYSSERGGYGYTF. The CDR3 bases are TGTGCCTACTCGTCAGAGAGAGGGGGCTATGGCTACACCTTC.

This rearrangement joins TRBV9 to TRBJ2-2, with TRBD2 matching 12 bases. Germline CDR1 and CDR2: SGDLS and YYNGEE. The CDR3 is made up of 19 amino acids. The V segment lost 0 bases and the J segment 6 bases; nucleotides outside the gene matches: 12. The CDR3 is CASSVVPSGGAGGAGELFF. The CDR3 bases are TGTGCCAGCAGCGTAGTGCCTAGCGGGGGGGCAGGTGGTGCCGGGGAGCTGTTTTTT. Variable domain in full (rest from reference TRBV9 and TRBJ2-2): DSGVTQTPKHLITATGQRVTLRCSPRSGDLSVYWYQQSLDQGLQFLIQYYNGEERAKGNILERFSAQQFPDLHSELNLSSLELGDSALYFCASSVVPSGGAGGAGELFFGEGSRLTVL.

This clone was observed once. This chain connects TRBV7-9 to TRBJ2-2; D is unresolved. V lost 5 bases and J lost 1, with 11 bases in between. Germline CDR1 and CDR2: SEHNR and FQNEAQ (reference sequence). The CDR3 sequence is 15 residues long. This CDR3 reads CASSLLAENTGELFF. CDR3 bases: TGTGCCAGCAGCCTCCTGGCAGAGAACACCGGGGAGCTGTTTTTT.